This paragraph reports one TCR beta chain. Its antigen remains unidentified. This CDR3 comprises 16 residues. Germline loops: CDR1 LGHNA, CDR2 YSLEER. The V gene end was trimmed by 4 bases and the J gene end by 0 bases; junction bases not matched to a gene: 5. The data were obtained in a study of shared clonotypes between healthy human individuals. The data were produced by immunoSEQ multiplex PCR, yet TCRdb's version contains in-frame clones alone and is incomplete. The sample has 2 million to 2.5 million clones, approximately 94% seen once. Study-wide findings and caveats: Unshared clonotypes carried lower generation probabilities than those common to all four donors.

CD45RO-negative, CCR7-selected cells formed the naive CD8 fraction, which excluded terminally differentiated effector memory CD45RA+ cells. Material for sequencing was naive CD8+ T cells sorted from blood. The chain joins TRBV4-3 to TRBJ2-2, with 7 bases fitting TRBD1. The source of this sequence is a man in his late teens or twenties in good health. The CDR3 bases are TGCGCCAGCAGCCTGGACAGGCTTGCGAACACCGGGGAGCTGTTTTTT. Its translation: CASSLDRLANTGELFF.